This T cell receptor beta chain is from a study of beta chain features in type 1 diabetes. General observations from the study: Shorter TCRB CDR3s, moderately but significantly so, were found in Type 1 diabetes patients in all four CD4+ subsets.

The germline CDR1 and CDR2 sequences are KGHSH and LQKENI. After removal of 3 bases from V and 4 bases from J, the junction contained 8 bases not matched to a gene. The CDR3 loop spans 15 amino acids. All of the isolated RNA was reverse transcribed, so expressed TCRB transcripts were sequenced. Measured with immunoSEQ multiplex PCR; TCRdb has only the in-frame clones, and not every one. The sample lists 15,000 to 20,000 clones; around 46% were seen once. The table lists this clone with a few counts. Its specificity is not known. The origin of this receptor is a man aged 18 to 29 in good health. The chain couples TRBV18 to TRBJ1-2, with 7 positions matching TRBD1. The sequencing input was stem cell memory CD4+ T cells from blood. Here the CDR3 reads CASSPGDSRTYGYTF. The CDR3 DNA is TGTGCCAGCTCACCGGGGGACAGCAGAACCTATGGCTACACCTTC.